Presented here are 21 T cell receptor beta chains from one specimen sequenced in a study of regulatory T cells in long-lasting Graves disease. Time point in this sample: persistent/refractory GD, antithyroid drugs over 5 years with positive TRAb. Scientists built the TCR library using RNA that was extracted from PBMCs. Arm-PCR of CDR3 regions and iRepertoire HTBI primers were the basis on which TCR beta libraries were built. TCRdb analysed the multiplex PCR reads with MiXCR anew, one entry per CDR3 protein. The sample carries 400,000 to 450,000 distinct CDR3 sequences, about 25% recorded once. The source was peripheral blood mononuclear cells (PBMCs), collected when the disease was refractory, from a patient treated with antithyroid drugs. These TCRs come from a female donor with Graves disease.

This clonotype was detected only once. The chain is built from TRBV7-9 and TRBJ2-7, with D possibly matching TRBD1 (5 bases). Trimming stripped 3 bases from V and 3 bases from J, with 12 bases between. The germline CDR1 and CDR2 sequences are SEHNR and FQNEAQ (reference sequence). The CDR3 is 14 amino acids. The CDR3 sequence: CASSFDRKYYEQYF. Written as DNA, the CDR3 is TGTGCCAGCAGCTTCGACAGAAAATACTACGAGCAGTACTTC.

The chain couples TRBV11-2 to TRBJ2-7; D call uncertain. This CDR3 spans 14 amino acids. Trimming removed 5 bases at V and 1 base at J, with 12 bases between. Germline CDR1 reads SGHAT; CDR2 reads FQNNGV. Here the CDR3 reads CASSEYVSSYEQYF. For the CDR3, the DNA is TGTGCCAGCAGCGAGTACGTCAGTTCCTACGAGCAGTACTTC.

The chain carries TRBV6-4 and TRBJ2-5, with D unresolved. The CDR3 runs 17 residues. V shed 5 bases and J shed 3 bases, with 22 bases lying between them. Germline V gene data show CDR1 as MRHNA and CDR2 as SNTAGT. The CDR3 coding sequence is TGTGCCAGCAGTTACTTGATGGCGGCGGATGGGAAAGAGACCCAGTACTTC. Its protein product is CASSYLMAADGKETQYF.

The chain couples TRBV20-1 to TRBJ2-3; possibly TRBD1 for D (6 bases). Trimming removed 5 bases at V and 2 bases at J, with 17 bases between. Per germline, CDR1 DFQATT and CDR2 SNEGSKA (reference sequence). The CDR3 extends over 15 amino acids. The CDR3: CSAEGTGQNTDTQYF. The CDR3 coding sequence is TGCAGTGCTGAGGGGACCGGACAGAACACAGATACGCAGTATTTT.

A few counts support this clonotype. The chain has TRBV29-1 and TRBJ1-2; tentative D call: TRBD1 (6 bases). Germline V gene sequence: CDR1 SQVTM, CDR2 ANQGSEA. V was clipped by 1 base and J by 5 bases, with 8 bases between them. The CDR3 contains 12 residues. As DNA, the CDR3 is TGCAGCGTTGAAGGGACAGCATATGGCTACACCTTC. This codes for CSVEGTAYGYTF. Filled out from reference TRBV29-1 and TRBJ1-2, the complete variable domain reads SAVISQKPSRDICQRGTSLTIQCQVDSQVTMMFWYRQQPGQSLTLIATANQGSEATYESGFVIDKFPISRPNLTFSTLTVSNMSPEDSSIYLCSVEGTAYGYTFGSGTRLTVV.

This CDR3 reads CAWSATGRDSNQPQHF. The CDR3 nucleotides read TGTGCCTGGAGTGCCACCGGACGGGATAGCAATCAGCCCCAGCATTTT. The chain has TRBV30 and TRBJ1-5, with D unresolved. The CDR3 length is 16 residues. The V gene's germline CDR1 is GTSNPN and CDR2 SVGIG (reference sequence). The V end lost 1 base, the J end lost 0 bases, and 13 bases lay between the germline ends.

This chain connects TRBV7-9 to TRBJ2-5; the D call may be TRBD1 or TRBD2 (5 bases each). CDR3 length: 14 amino acids. The germline CDR1 and CDR2 sequences are SEHNR and FQNEAQ (reference sequence). The V gene lost 6 bases and the J gene lost 1 base, with 12 bases spanning the gap. This chain's CDR3 is CASSQVGTQETQYF. CDR3 coding DNA: TGTGCCAGCAGTCAAGTCGGGACCCAAGAGACCCAGTACTTC. Using reference TRBV7-9 and TRBJ2-5 for the parts outside the CDR3, the full variable domain is DTGVSQNPRHKITKRGQNVTFRCDPISEHNRLYWYRQTLGQGPEFLTYFQNEAQLEKSRLLSDRFSAERPKGSFSTLEIQRTEQGDSAMYLCASSQVGTQETQYFGPGTRLLVL.

The rearrangement links TRBV27 to TRBJ2-7; 13 bases match TRBD2. From germline, CDR1 is MNHEY and CDR2 SMNVEV (reference sequence). V was pared by 6 bases and J by 2 bases, with 4 bases of the junction left unmatched. The CDR3 runs 15 residues. The CDR3 DNA sequence: TGTGCCAGCAGATCTGGGACTAGCGGGACCTACGAGCAGTACTTC. It specifies CASRSGTSGTYEQYF.

The chain links TRBV5-5 to TRBJ1-2; D possibly corresponds to TRBD1 (6 bases). The germline gives CDR1 SGHKS, CDR2 YYEKEE (reference sequence). The CDR3 loop spans 16 amino acids. The germline V and J ends were trimmed by 0 bases and 4 bases, with 16 bases remaining between them. This CDR3 reads CASSLVVAGTIYGYTF. The CDR3, as DNA: TGTGCCAGCAGCTTGGTCGTGGCAGGGACAATCTATGGCTACACCTTC.

Turning to this clonotype: At one boundary the junction diverges from the germline segment, which might be a read error. This rearrangement joins TRBV19 to TRBJ2-7, with 10 bases identical to TRBD2. Germline assignment: CDR1 LNHDA and CDR2 SQIVND (reference sequence). This CDR3 region has 14 residues. Here the CDR3 DNA reads TGTGCCAGTAGCATAGCGGGAGGCGGCTACGAGCAGTACTTC. Protein: CASSIAGGGYEQYF.

This clonotype has at least ten counts. The chain has TRBV27 and TRBJ2-5; 9 nucleotides match TRBD1. From germline, CDR1 is MNHEY and CDR2 SMNVEV (reference sequence). The junction had 12 bases not matched to a gene; V was cut back by 8 bases and J by 5 bases. The CDR3 has 15 residues. Here the CDR3 reads CASWGGTGYTETQYF. CDR3 sequence (DNA): TGTGCCAGCTGGGGAGGGACAGGGTATACCGAGACCCAGTACTTC.

This clonotype was seen many times. CDR3 sequence: CAWSHRGQRIGYTF. CDR3 DNA sequence: TGTGCCTGGAGCCACAGGGGGCAACGAATTGGCTACACCTTC. The chain couples TRBV30 to TRBJ1-2, with TRBD1 matching over 9 bases. The CDR3 has 14 amino acids. The V gene end was trimmed by 3 bases and the J gene end by 7 bases; junction bases not matched to a gene: 9. The germline V gene has CDR1 GTSNPN and CDR2 SVGIG (reference sequence). Combining the CDR3 with reference TRBV30 and TRBJ1-2 gives the whole variable domain SQTIHQWPATLVQPVGSPLSLECTVEGTSNPNLYWYRQAAGRGLQLLFYSVGIGQISSEVPQNLSASRPQDRQFILSSKKLLLSDSGFYLCAWSHRGQRIGYTFGSGTRLTVV.

The chain recombines TRBV28 with TRBJ2-5; 7 bases are shared with TRBD2. Germline values: CDR1 MDHEN, CDR2 SYDVKM. The CDR3 consists of 15 residues. V lost 3 bases to trimming and J lost 5 bases; unmatched junction nucleotides: 9. Here the CDR3 reads CASSFFAGEHETQYF. Written as DNA, the CDR3 is TGTGCCAGCAGTTTCTTCGCGGGAGAACACGAGACCCAGTACTTC. The whole variable domain, filled in from reference TRBV28 and TRBJ2-5, reads DVKVTQSSRYLVKRTGEKVFLECVQDMDHENMFWYRQDPGLGLRLIYFSYDVKMKEKGDIPEGYSVSREKKERFSLILESASTNQTSMYLCASSFFAGEHETQYFGPGTRLLVL.

This clonotype has a count of ten or more. The chain joins TRBV28 to TRBJ2-7, with TRBD1 as a possible D gene (5 bases). V was clipped by 8 bases and J by 5 bases, with 16 bases between them. The CDR3 length is 13 residues. Germline V gene sequence: CDR1 MDHEN, CDR2 SYDVKM. Here the CDR3 reads CASDSRLSNEQYF. DNA of the CDR3: TGTGCCAGCGACAGCAGGCTGTCCAACGAGCAGTACTTC.

This chain uses TRBV20-1 with TRBJ2-3, with D maybe TRBD2 (6 bases). Germline V gene data show CDR1 as DFQATT and CDR2 as SNEGSKA (reference sequence). There are 17 residues in the CDR3. V lost 2 bases and J 2 bases, leaving 20 bases between the germline ends. CDR3 nucleotides: TGCAGTGCTAGAATTTTAAGGGCGGGATTCAACACAGATACGCAGTATTTT. This translates into CSARILRAGFNTDTQYF.

This chain connects TRBV7-9 to TRBJ2-7; TRBD2 might be the D (5 bases). Trimming removed 5 bases from V and 0 bases from J, with 17 bases in between. Germline values: CDR1 SEHNR, CDR2 FQNEAQ (reference sequence). The CDR3 loop spans 16 amino acids. CDR3 DNA: TGTGCCAGCAGCCCGCCGGGATACAAGGGCTCCTACGAGCAGTACTTC. Encoded protein: CASSPPGYKGSYEQYF.

In this sample, this clonotype turned up many times. V is TRBV2 and J is TRBJ1-4, with D unresolved. The CDR3 loop spans 15 amino acids. Deletions cut 2 bases from V and 8 bases from J, with 15 bases between. Germline V gene sequence: CDR1 SNHLY, CDR2 FYNNEI. CDR3 in amino acids: CASSEREVIGEKLFF. In nucleotides, the CDR3 is TGTGCCAGCAGTGAACGAGAGGTGATAGGGGAAAAACTGTTTTTT.

This clonotype was counted many times. The chain carries TRBV28 and TRBJ2-7; a weak D match, TRBD2 (5 bases). Germline CDR1 and CDR2: MDHEN and SYDVKM. This CDR3 is built from 10 residues. V shed 10 bases and J shed 2 bases, with 6 bases lying between them. CDR3 bases: TGTGCCATCGGGGCCTACGAGCAGTACTTC. It yields the protein CAIGAYEQYF.

The rearrangement joins TRBV7-8 to TRBJ2-1; TRBD1 is a possible D gene (6 bases). Germline values: CDR1 SGHVS, CDR2 FQNEAQ. V shed 2 bases and J shed 4 bases, with 18 bases lying between them. This CDR3 contains 17 residues. Written as DNA, the CDR3 is TGTGCCAGCAGCTTACATTCCCGGGACACCATATACAATGAGCAGTTCTTC. Translating gives CASSLHSRDTIYNEQFF.

This clonotype was found a few times. The chain recombines TRBV9 with TRBJ2-7; 11 nucleotides agree with TRBD2. This CDR3 comprises 14 residues. Per the germline V gene, CDR1 is SGDLS and CDR2 is YYNGEE. V lost 2 bases to trimming and J lost 6 bases; unmatched junction nucleotides: 4. CDR3: CASSVSGRDPEQYF. The CDR3, as DNA: TGTGCCAGCAGCGTTAGCGGGAGGGACCCCGAGCAGTACTTC.

This clonotype turned up a few times. The junction departs from germline at one end; a sequencing error may be responsible. The chain joins TRBV20-1 to TRBJ2-5; D may be TRBD1 (5 bases). From germline, CDR1 is DFQATT and CDR2 SNEGSKA (reference sequence). The CDR3 covers 15 residues. CDR3 loop: CSAREVRGSQETQYF. The CDR3 coding sequence is TGCAGTGCGAGAGAGGTTAGGGGCTCCCAAGAGACCCAGTACTTC.